This T cell receptor (beta chain) was profiled in a study of STAT5B mutations in CD4+ large granular lymphocyte leukemia. Study findings and constraints: Top patient clones used TRBV06 genes more often: 8/27 versus 2/35 in controls.

As regards this clone: What it binds is unknown.

Control samples were healthy donors' buffy coats. Clones were read by immunoSEQ multiplex PCR, and TCRdb kept only the in-frame ones, dropping some. Among about 38,000 clones, more than 70% were seen once, and the ten largest hold around 0.57%. J gave up 2 bases and V 5 bases, and 10 bases lay outside the gene matches. This CDR3 contains 18 residues. Looked up from germline, CDR1 is SEHNR and CDR2 is FQNEAQ (reference sequence). The sequenced sample was CD4+ T cells from blood buffy coats. This clonotype was obtained from a human donor in good health. The chain joins TRBV7-9 to TRBJ2-6; 9 positions match TRBD1. The CDR3 loop reads CASSGGTGNPTGANVLTF. The DNA of the CDR3 is TGTGCCAGCAGCGGAGGGACAGGGAATCCAACTGGGGCCAACGTCCTGACTTTC.